The clone carrying this T cell receptor beta chain has only a few counts. The source of the sample is a study of T cells in localized non-small cell lung cancer. Clones were sequenced by immunoSEQ multiplex PCR, and TCRdb holds only the in-frame ones, with some missing. The data contain around 3,400 clones, about a quarter of them singletons. The CDR3 sequence is 16 residues long. In germline, CDR1 is KGHSH, CDR2 LQKENI. V lost 6 bases and J lost 4; bases outside the gene matches: 13. The specimen was lung tumor tissue, collected before any cancer treatment. The clonotype originates from a male donor at least 60 years old with stage I lung adenocarcinoma. The J gene is TRBJ2-7, the V gene TRBV18, with 9 bases that match TRBD1. The CDR3 sequence: CASSGTGYQVRYEQYF. The CDR3 DNA follows: TGTGCCAGCTCCGGGACAGGGTATCAAGTACGATACGAGCAGTACTTC.